What follows describes a single T cell receptor beta chain. What it recognizes is unknown. This specimen belongs to a study of PD-1 blockade in classical Hodgkin lymphoma. Study-wide results and limits: The CD4+ diversity rise by C4D1 was clearest in complete responders. Undefined causes, possibly disease activity or prior therapy, underlie the repertoire differences. Patients who began taking nivolumab under 1 year after ASCT were left out. Partial responders and progressors had significantly lower baseline TCR diversity.

TCRdb's table, derived via immunoSEQ multiplex PCR, lists solely in-frame clones and lacks some. This table holds tens of thousands of clones, 80% found once. Described time point: cycle 4 day 1 (C4D1), after 6 weeks of nivolumab. Every patient was affected by relapse after autologous stem cell transplantation, while exposure to brentuximab vedotin was not uniform. Germline CDR1 reads LNHDA; CDR2 reads SQIVND (reference sequence). This CDR3 region has 17 residues. J was trimmed by 2 bases and V by 5 bases; bases with no gene match: 9. This TCR was sampled from a human donor with classical Hodgkin lymphoma. This specimen was peripheral blood mononuclear cells (PBMCs), taken before the fourth cycle of nivolumab. The chain joins TRBV19 to TRBJ2-1; 10 bases align to TRBD2. The CDR3 reads CASSFSRTSGTYNEQFF. The CDR3 DNA sequence: TGTGCCAGTAGTTTTTCGAGGACTAGCGGAACCTACAATGAGCAGTTCTTC.